The subject of this entry is one T cell receptor beta chain. Its antigen is still unknown. The source of the sample is a study of shared clonotypes between healthy human individuals. Per the germline V gene, CDR1 is SGHRS and CDR2 is YFSETQ. The CDR3 spans 15 residues. With V trimmed by 4 bases and J by 7 bases, 8 bases remained unmatched. Overall study findings and caveats: Naive subsets usually exceeded memory subsets in estimated richness.

Naive-designated CD8 cells lacked CD45RO, were positively enriched for CCR7, and omitted terminally differentiated effector memory CD45RA+ cells. Libraries were prepared by immunoSEQ multiplex PCR; TCRdb keeps only in-frame clonotypes and omits some of them. The sample yields 560,000 or so clones, roughly 95% seen once. The TCR was taken from a woman in her 30s in good health. The specimen sequenced was naive CD8+ T cells sorted from blood. V and J are TRBV5-1 and TRBJ1-4; TRBD1 matches at 9 bases. The chain's CDR3 is CASSPSTGGGEKLFF. CDR3 nucleotide sequence: TGCGCCAGCAGCCCATCTACAGGGGGCGGTGAAAAACTGTTTTTT.